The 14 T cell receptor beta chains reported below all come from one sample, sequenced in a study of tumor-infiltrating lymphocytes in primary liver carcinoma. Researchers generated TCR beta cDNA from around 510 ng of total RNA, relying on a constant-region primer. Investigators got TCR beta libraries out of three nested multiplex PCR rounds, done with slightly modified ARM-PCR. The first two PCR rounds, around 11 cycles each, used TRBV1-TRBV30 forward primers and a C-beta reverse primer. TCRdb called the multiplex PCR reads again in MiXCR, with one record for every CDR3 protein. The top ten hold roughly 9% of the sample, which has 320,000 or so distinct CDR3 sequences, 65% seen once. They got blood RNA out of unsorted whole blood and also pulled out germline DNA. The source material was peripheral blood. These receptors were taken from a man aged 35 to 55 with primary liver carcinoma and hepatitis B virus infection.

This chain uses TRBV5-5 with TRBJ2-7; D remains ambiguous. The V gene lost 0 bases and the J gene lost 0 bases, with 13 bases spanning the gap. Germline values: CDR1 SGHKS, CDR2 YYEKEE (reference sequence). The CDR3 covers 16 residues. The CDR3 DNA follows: TGTGCCAGCAGCTTGGGGAAGGGCCTCCCCTCCTACGAGCAGTACTTC. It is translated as CASSLGKGLPSYEQYF.

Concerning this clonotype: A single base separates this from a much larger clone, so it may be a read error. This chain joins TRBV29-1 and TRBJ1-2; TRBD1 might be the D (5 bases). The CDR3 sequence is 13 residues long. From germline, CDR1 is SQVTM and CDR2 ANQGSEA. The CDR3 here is CGVGGTGIGGYTF. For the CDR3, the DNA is TGCGGCGTTGGGGGTACCGGGATTGGTGGCTACACCTTC.

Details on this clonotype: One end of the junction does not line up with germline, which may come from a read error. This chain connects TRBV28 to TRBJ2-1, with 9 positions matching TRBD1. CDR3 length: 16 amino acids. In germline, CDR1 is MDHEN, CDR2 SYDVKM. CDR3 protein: CVSRIPGTGRENEQFF. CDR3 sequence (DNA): TGTGTCAGCAGAATCCCGGGGACAGGGAGAGAGAATGAGCAGTTCTTC.

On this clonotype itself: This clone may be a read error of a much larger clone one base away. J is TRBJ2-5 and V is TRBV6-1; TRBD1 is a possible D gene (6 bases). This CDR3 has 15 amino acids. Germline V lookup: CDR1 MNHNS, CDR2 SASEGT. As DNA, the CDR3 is TGTGCCAGCAGCGACCTAGGGGGTGGGTTGGAGACCCAGCACTTC. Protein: CASSDLGGGLETQHF.

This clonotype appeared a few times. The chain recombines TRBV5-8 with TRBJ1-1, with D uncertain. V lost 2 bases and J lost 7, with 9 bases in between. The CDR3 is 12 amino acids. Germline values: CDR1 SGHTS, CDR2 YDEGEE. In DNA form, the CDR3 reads TGTGCCAGCAGCTTCCTCCACCTTGAAGCTTTCTTT. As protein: CASSFLHLEAFF.

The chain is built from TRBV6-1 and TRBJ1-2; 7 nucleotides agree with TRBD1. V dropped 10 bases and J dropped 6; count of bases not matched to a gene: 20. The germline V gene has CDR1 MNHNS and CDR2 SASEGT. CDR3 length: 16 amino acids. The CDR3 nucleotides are TGTGCCACCAGGTCCCCCGCGACCAGGGGACAGCATGGCTACACCTTC. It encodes CATRSPATRGQHGYTF.

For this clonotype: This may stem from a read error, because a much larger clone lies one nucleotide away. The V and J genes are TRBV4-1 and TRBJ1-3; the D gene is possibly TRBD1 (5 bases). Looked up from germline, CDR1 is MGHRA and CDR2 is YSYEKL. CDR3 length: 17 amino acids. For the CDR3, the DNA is TGCGCCAGCAGCCAAGGACCGACAGTGAGCTCTGTAAACACCATATATTTT. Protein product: CASSQGPTVSSVNTIYF.

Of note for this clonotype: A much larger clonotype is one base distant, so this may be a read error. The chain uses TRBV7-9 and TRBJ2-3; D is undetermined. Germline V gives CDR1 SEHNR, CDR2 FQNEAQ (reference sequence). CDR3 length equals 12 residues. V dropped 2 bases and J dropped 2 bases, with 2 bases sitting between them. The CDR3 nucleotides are TGTGCCAGCAGCTTAATCACAGATACGCAGTATTTT. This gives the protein CASSLITDTQYF.

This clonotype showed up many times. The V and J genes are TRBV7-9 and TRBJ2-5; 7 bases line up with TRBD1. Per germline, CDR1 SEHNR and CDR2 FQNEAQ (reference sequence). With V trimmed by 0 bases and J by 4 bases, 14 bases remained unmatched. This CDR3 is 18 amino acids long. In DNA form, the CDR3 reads TGTGCCAGCAGCTTAGCGGTTCTGATGACAGGGTCAGGAGAGACCCAGTACTTC. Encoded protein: CASSLAVLMTGSGETQYF.

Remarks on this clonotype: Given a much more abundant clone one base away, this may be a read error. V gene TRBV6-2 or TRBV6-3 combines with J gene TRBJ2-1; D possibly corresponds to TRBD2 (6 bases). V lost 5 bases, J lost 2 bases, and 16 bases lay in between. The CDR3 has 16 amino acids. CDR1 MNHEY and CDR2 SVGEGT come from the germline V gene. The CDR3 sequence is CASSRLGTGAYNEQFF. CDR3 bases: TGTGCCAGCAGTCGACTAGGGACGGGGGCCTACAATGAGCAGTTCTTC.

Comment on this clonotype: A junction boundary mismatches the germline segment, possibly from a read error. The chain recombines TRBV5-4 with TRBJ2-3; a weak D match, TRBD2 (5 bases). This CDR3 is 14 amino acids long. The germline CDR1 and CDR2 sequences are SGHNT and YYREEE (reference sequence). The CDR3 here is CASSWRSGTNTQYF. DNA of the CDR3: TGTGCCAGCAGCTGGCGCAGCGGCACAAATACGCAGTATTTT.

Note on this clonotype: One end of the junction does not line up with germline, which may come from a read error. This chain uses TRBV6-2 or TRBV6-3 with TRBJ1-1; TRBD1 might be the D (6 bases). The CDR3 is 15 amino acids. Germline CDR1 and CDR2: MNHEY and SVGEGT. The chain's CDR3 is CVSSNRQDMNTEASF. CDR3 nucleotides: TGTGTCAGCAGTAACCGACAGGACATGAACACTGAAGCTTCCTTT.

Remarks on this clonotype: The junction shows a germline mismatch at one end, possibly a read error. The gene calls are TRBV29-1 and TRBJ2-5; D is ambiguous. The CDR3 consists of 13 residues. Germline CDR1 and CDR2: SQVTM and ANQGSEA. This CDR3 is CSVEGSGQETRYF. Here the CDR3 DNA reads TGCAGCGTTGAAGGCTCCGGGCAAGAGACCCGGTACTTC.

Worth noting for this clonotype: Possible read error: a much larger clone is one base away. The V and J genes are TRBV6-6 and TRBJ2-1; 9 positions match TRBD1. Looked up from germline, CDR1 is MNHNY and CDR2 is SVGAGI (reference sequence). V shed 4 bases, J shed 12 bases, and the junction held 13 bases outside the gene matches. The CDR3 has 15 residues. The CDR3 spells CASSSPGQGKDGQFF. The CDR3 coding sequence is TGTGCCAGCAGTTCGCCCGGACAGGGGAAGGATGGGCAGTTCTTC.